This T cell receptor beta chain was identified in a study of blood T cell repertoires in COVID-19. For the study at large: Collection of acute and convalescent COVID-19 samples took place in the United States, Italy and Spain. Sources were T cells, B-cell-depleted T cells, or PBMCs; the material itself was cDNA or gDNA.

The CDR3 spans 15 residues. Germline CDR1 and CDR2: ENHRY and SYGVKD. Trimming removed 3 bases at V and 1 base at J, with 11 bases between. The repertoire was sequenced with immunoSEQ multiplex PCR; TCRdb's copy has only in-frame clones and lacks some. The sample yields 380,000 or so clones, 70% to 90% seen once. The clonotype comes from a man aged 35-49 years with acute or convalescent COVID-19. The sequencing input was peripheral blood. V gene TRBV10-3 combines with J gene TRBJ2-3; D might be TRBD2 (7 bases). CDR3 region: CAISDGGGGTDTQYF. CDR3 sequence (DNA): TGTGCCATCAGTGATGGGGGGGGCGGCACAGATACGCAGTATTTT.